This entry concerns a single T cell receptor beta chain. Patients of the Seattle cohort, enrolled during active infection, were followed longitudinally. Methods used by the authors: Reference gene primer amplification gave estimated nucleated cell counts. Profiled with immunoSEQ multiplex PCR; TCRdb holds only in-frame clones, not every one. Clone size and the V and J calls come from that table; the DNA yielded D and trimming. Here the sample spans about 330,000 clones, approximately 86% being singletons. The CDR3 has 12 amino acids. Trimming removed 3 bases at V and 7 bases at J, with 10 bases between. The sample comes from a study of blood T cell repertoires in COVID-19. The overall study: Specimens from acute and convalescent COVID-19 originated in the United States, Italy and Spain. In each case, the material was cDNA or gDNA derived from T cells, B-cell-depleted T cells, or PBMCs.

The sample taken for sequencing was peripheral blood. This chain connects TRBV12-3 or TRBV12-4 to TRBJ2-7; D ambiguous. The sequence was collected from a man aged 30 to 39 with COVID-19, enrolled during active disease. The DNA of the CDR3 is TGTGCCAGCAGTTTTTCCTCCTCGGAGCAGTACTTC. Amino acids: CASSFSSSEQYF.